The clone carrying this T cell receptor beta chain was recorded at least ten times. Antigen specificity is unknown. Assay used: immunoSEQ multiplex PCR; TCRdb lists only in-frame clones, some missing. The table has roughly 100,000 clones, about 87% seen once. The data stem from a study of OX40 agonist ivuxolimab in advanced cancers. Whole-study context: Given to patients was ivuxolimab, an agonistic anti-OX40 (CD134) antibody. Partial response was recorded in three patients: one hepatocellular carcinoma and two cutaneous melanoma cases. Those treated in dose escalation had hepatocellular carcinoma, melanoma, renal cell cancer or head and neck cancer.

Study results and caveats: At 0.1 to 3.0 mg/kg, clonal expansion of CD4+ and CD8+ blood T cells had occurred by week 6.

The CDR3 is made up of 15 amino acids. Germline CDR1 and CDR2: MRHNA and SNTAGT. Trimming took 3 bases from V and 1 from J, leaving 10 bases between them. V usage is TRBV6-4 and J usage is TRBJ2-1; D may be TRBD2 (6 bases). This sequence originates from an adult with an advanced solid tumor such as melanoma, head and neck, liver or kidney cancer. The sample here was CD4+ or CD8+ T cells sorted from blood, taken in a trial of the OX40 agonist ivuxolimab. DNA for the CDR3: TGTGCCAGCAGTGAATCCGGGACTTCCTACAATGAGCAGTTCTTC. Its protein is CASSESGTSYNEQFF.